This TCR beta chain is drawn from a study of monozygotic twins with inflammatory bowel disease. TCRdb re-called the 5' RACE reads and shows each CDR3 protein once, DNA omitted. The sample holds fewer than 150,000 distinct CDR3 sequences. The germline CDR1 and CDR2 sequences are DFQATT and SNEGSKA (reference sequence). CDR3 length equals 13 residues. The specimen was blood. The chain employs TRBV20-1 and TRBJ2-3. This sequence was found in a human donor with ulcerative colitis or Crohn's disease, or a healthy co-twin of an affected twin (not recorded which). The CDR3 protein is CSARDPSLDTQYF.